The 16 T cell receptor beta chains given below trace back to one sample, sequenced in a study of somatic mutations in cytotoxic T cells in rheumatoid arthritis. Some clones are missing from TCRdb's copy, which holds only in-frame ones; the method was immunoSEQ multiplex PCR. The sample lists about 16,000 clones, approximately 80% occurring once. Sequencing was carried out using CD8+ T cells sorted from blood. Receptor source: an adult with rheumatoid arthritis.

The chain uses TRBV19 and TRBJ1-2; no definite D call. Trimming removed 7 bases at V and 3 bases at J, with 15 bases between. The CDR3 runs 14 residues. Germline V gives CDR1 LNHDA, CDR2 SQIVND (reference sequence). CDR3: CASTPDPEYYGYTF. CDR3 nucleotides: TGTGCCAGTACCCCAGACCCCGAATACTATGGCTACACCTTC.

V is TRBV27 and J is TRBJ2-3; TRBD2 agrees at 11 bases. CDR1 and CDR2 from the germline V gene are MNHEY and SMNVEV (reference sequence). The CDR3 extends over 16 amino acids. The V segment lost 8 bases and the J segment 1 base; nucleotides outside the gene matches: 8. The CDR3 loop is CASSLAGGRGTDTQYF. Here the CDR3 DNA reads TGTGCCAGCTCCTTAGCGGGGGGGCGCGGCACAGATACGCAGTATTTT.

CDR3 DNA sequence: TGTGCCAGTAGGAGAGGGGACACAGCTATGACCGGGGAGCTGTTTTTT. It yields the protein CASRRGDTAMTGELFF. V usage is TRBV19 and J usage is TRBJ2-2, with D perhaps matching TRBD1 (6 bases). V dropped 6 bases and J dropped 5 bases, with 19 bases sitting between them. This CDR3 is 16 amino acids long. CDR1 LNHDA and CDR2 SQIVND come from the germline V gene (reference sequence).

The rearrangement links TRBV6-1 to TRBJ1-5; no definite D call. CDR1 is MNHNS and CDR2 is SASEGT in the germline V gene. V lost 4 bases and J 7 bases, leaving 17 bases between the germline ends. There are 15 residues in the CDR3. The CDR3 protein is CASSARLEGSQPQHF. The CDR3 coding sequence is TGTGCCAGCAGTGCTCGGTTGGAGGGCTCCCAGCCCCAGCATTTT.

This clone was observed once. At one end the junction does not follow the germline gene, possibly because of a read error. The chain joins TRBV6-6 to TRBJ2-3; 8 bases are a match to TRBD2. The CDR3 loop spans 14 amino acids. Germline CDR1 MNHNY, CDR2 SVGAGI (reference sequence). The CDR3: CASSYGAAGDATNF. In nucleotides, the CDR3 is TGTGCCAGCAGTTACGGGGCAGCGGGGGATGCAACAAATTTT.

CDR3 bases: TGTGCCAGCAGCCAAGAAAATGGGAGGCATCAAGCTTTCTTT. It codes for CASSQENGRHQAFF. The chain combines TRBV14 with TRBJ1-1; no definite D call. Trimming removed 0 bases at V and 9 bases at J, with 14 bases between. CDR3 length: 14 residues. Germline V lookup: CDR1 SGHDN, CDR2 FVKESK.

The chain has TRBV6-5 and TRBJ1-2; 7 nucleotides agree with TRBD1. The CDR3 runs 14 residues. Germline V gene data show CDR1 as MNHEY and CDR2 as SVGAGI. With 4 bases clipped from V and 5 bases from J, the junction kept 7 bases outside the gene matches. As DNA, the CDR3 is TGTGCCAGCAGTTCCCGAGGGGGCGGGTATGGCTACACCTTC. This encodes CASSSRGGGYGYTF.

This chain links TRBV6-1 with TRBJ1-1; the D gene is possibly TRBD1 (5 bases). V lost 7 bases to trimming and J lost 1 base, with 13 bases between them. There are 14 residues in the CDR3. Germline CDR1 and CDR2: MNHNS and SASEGT. Here the CDR3 reads CASTLGEGNTEAFF. As DNA, the CDR3 is TGTGCCAGCACCCTAGGGGAGGGGAACACTGAAGCTTTCTTT.

The chain has TRBV9 and TRBJ1-1, with no clear D. This CDR3 has 12 residues. Germline V lookup: CDR1 SGDLS, CDR2 YYNGEE. Trimming cost V 4 bases and J 7 bases, with 11 bases left between them. The CDR3 loop is CASSPGGVEAFF. The CDR3 region has the DNA TGTGCCAGCAGCCCCGGCGGGGTTGAAGCTTTCTTT. The full variable domain, rest sourced from reference TRBV9 and TRBJ1-1, is DSGVTQTPKHLITATGQRVTLRCSPRSGDLSVYWYQQSLDQGLQFLIQYYNGEERAKGNILERFSAQQFPDLHSELNLSSLELGDSALYFCASSPGGVEAFFGQGTRLTVV.

The chain uses TRBV11-2 and TRBJ2-1, with TRBD1 identical over 7 bases. The CDR3 runs 13 residues. In germline, CDR1 is SGHAT, CDR2 FQNNGV. The ends lost 5 bases at V and 5 bases at J; junction bases unmatched: 3. The CDR3 DNA sequence: TGTGCCAGCAGCGTCAGGGGGAACAATGAGCAGTTCTTC. Its protein is CASSVRGNNEQFF. Full variable domain (missing parts from reference TRBV11-2 and TRBJ2-1): EAGVAQSPRYKIIEKRQSVAFWCNPISGHATLYWYQQILGQGPKLLIQFQNNGVVDDSQLPKDRFSAERLKGVDSTLKIQPAKLEDSAVYLCASSVRGNNEQFFGPGTRLTVL.

The rearrangement joins TRBV2 to TRBJ1-4; D is undetermined. Germline values: CDR1 SNHLY, CDR2 FYNNEI. V lost 7 bases and J lost 3, with 24 bases in between. This CDR3 is 18 amino acids long. The CDR3 region is CASNEWISGDRPNEKLFF. The CDR3 bases are TGTGCCAGCAATGAGTGGATTTCCGGGGATAGGCCTAATGAAAAACTGTTTTTT.

This clone was detected once. This rearrangement joins TRBV11-3 to TRBJ2-7, with D possibly being TRBD1 or TRBD2 (5 bases each). CDR1 and CDR2 (germline): SGHNT, YENEEA. Trimming took 7 bases from V and 2 from J, leaving 15 bases between them. The CDR3 covers 14 residues. CDR3 bases: TGTGCCAGCACCTCGGGGCAGAGGACCTACGAGCAGTACTTC. This sequence encodes CASTSGQRTYEQYF.

The chain couples TRBV11-2 to TRBJ1-2; 7 nucleotides match TRBD1. CDR3 length equals 14 residues. The germline CDR1 and CDR2 sequences are SGHAT and FQNNGV. The junction had 8 bases not matched to a gene; V was cut back by 5 bases and J by 5 bases. CDR3 amino acids: CASSNWGQIYGYTF. The CDR3, as DNA: TGTGCCAGCAGCAACTGGGGACAGATTTATGGCTACACCTTC.

The sample holds a few counts of this clone. V gene TRBV15 combines with J gene TRBJ2-5; D may be TRBD1 (5 bases). This CDR3 has 13 amino acids. The germline CDR1 and CDR2 sequences are LNHNV and YYDKDF (reference sequence). Trimming removed 8 bases at V and 1 base at J, with 11 bases between. The CDR3 nucleotides read TGTGCCACCGGCGAAGACAGCCAAGAGACCCAGTACTTC. It translates to CATGEDSQETQYF. Combining the CDR3 with reference TRBV15 and TRBJ2-5 gives the whole variable domain DAMVIQNPRYQVTQFGKPVTLSCSQTLNHNVMYWYQQKSSQAPKLLFHYYDKDFNNEADTPDNFQSRRPNTSFCFLDIRSPGLGDTAMYLCATGEDSQETQYFGPGTRLLVL.

This clone appeared a single time. This chain connects TRBV5-4 to TRBJ1-2, with D hard to call. The CDR3 spans 15 residues. CDR1 and CDR2 (germline): SGHNT, YYREEE (reference sequence). Trimming removed 3 bases from V and 5 bases from J, with 17 bases in between. CDR3 protein: CASSSGNQGRYGYTF. CDR3 sequence (DNA): TGTGCCAGCAGCTCGGGGAACCAAGGCCGGTATGGCTACACCTTC.

This chain connects TRBV10-1 to TRBJ1-1; the D is unclear. This CDR3 is 11 amino acids long. Trimming removed 4 bases at V and 3 bases at J, with 3 bases between. Germline CDR1 is WNHNN and CDR2 is SYGVQD (reference sequence). DNA for the CDR3: TGCGCCAGCAGTGCGGACACTGAAGCTTTCTTT. Translated: CASSADTEAFF.